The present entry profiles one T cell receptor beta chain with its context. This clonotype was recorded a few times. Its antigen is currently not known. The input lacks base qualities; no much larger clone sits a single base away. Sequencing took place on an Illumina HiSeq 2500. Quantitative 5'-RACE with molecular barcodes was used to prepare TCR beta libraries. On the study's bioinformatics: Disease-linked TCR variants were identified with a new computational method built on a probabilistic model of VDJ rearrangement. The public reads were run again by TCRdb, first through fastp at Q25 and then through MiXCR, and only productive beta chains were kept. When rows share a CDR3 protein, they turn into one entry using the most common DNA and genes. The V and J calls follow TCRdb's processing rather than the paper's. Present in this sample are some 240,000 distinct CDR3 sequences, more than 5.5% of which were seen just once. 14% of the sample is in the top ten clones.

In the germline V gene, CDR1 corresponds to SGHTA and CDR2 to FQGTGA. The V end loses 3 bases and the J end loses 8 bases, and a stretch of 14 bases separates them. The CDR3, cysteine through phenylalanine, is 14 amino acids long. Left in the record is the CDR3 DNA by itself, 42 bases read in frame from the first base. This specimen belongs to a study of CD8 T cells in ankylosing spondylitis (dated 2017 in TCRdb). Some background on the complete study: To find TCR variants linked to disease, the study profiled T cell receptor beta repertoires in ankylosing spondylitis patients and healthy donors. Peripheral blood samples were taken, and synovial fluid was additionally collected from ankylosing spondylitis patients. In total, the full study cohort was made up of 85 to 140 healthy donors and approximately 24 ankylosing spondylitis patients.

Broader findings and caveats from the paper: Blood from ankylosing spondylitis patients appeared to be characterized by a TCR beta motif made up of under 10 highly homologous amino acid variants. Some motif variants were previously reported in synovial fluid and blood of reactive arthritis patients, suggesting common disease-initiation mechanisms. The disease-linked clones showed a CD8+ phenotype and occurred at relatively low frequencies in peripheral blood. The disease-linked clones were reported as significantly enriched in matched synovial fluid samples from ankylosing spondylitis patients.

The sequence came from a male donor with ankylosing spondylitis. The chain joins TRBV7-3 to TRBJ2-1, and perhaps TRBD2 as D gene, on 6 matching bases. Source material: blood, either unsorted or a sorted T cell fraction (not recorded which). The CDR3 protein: CASSFGTPWDEQFF. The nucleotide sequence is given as TGTGCCAGCAGCTTTGGGACTCCCTGGGATGAGCAGTTCTTC. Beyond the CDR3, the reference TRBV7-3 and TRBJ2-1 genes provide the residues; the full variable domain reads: GAGVSQTPSNKVTEKGKYVELRCDPISGHTALYWYRQSLGQGPEFLIYFQGTGAADDSGLPNDRFFAVRPEGSVSTLKIQRTERGDSAVYLCASSFGTPWDEQFFGPGTRLTVL.